The TCR beta chain under discussion was sequenced for a study of T cells after somatic rescue of genetic block (dated by TCRdb to about 2020). Some background on the complete study: The study assessed how robust, over the long term, a T-cell system was when the system had developed through somatic rescue of a genetic block in T-cell development.

The library came from the immunoSEQ multiplex PCR assay. The source is immuneACCESS, and TCRdb retained only in-frame sequences with V and J called. Part of the clones is not carried over; for the studies checked, unresolved V genes explain less than half of this, and the remainder is unexplained. This sample has about 120,000 clones in its table, and around 90% of those were observed once. The ten largest clones capture approximately 1.3% of the sample. On this clone: This receptor's antigen is unknown. No quality values exist for individual bases; no much larger clone is one base distant.

Spanning cysteine to phenylalanine, the CDR3 consists of 17 amino acids. CDR3 DNA only is kept here, 51 bases in frame from base 1. V loses 3 bases at its end and J loses 4 bases; junction bases beyond the gene matches: 9. Sequences SGHVS (CDR1) and FQNEAQ (CDR2) are obtained from the germline V gene. This receptor chain uses TRBV7-8 and TRBJ2-7, with 13 middle bases fitting TRBD2. This receptor was obtained from a woman aged 18-29 years. Sequencing was carried out using peripheral blood mononuclear cells (PBMCs). The bases read TGTGCCAGCAGCTTCACTAGCGGGGGGGCTCCCAAATACGAGCAGTACTTC. The resulting protein is CASSFTSGGAPKYEQYF. The full variable domain, completed from the reference TRBV7-8 and TRBJ2-7 proteins outside the CDR3, reads GAGVSQSPRYKVAKRGQDVALRCDPISGHVSLFWYQQALGQGPEFLTYFQNEAQLDKSGLPSDRFFAERPEGSVSTLKIQRTQQEDSAVYLCASSFTSGGAPKYEQYFGPGTRLTVT.